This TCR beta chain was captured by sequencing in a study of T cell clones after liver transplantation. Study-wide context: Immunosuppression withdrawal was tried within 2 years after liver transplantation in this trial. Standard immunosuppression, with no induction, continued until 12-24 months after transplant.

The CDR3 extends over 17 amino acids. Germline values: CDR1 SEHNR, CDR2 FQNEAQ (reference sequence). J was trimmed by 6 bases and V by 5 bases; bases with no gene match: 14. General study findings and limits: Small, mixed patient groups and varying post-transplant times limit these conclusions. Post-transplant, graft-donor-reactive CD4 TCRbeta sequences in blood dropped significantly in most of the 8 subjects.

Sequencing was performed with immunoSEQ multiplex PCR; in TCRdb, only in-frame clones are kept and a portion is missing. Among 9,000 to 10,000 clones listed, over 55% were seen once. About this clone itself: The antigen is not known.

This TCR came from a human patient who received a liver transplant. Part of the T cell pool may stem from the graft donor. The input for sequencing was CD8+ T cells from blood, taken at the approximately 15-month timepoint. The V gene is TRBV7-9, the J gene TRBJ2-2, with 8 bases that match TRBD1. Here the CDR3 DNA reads TGTGCCAGCAGCACCGGTGGGGGACAGGTGACATCCGGGGAGCTGTTTTTT. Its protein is CASSTGGGQVTSGELFF.